The 13 T cell receptor beta chains given below trace back to one sample, sequenced in a study of cytomegalovirus exposure and HLA in healthy donors. PCR used 60 Vbeta primers and 13 Jbeta primers. The data were produced by immunoSEQ multiplex PCR, yet TCRdb's version contains in-frame clones alone and is incomplete. Among roughly 120,000 clones listed, roughly 74% were seen once. Material: PBMCs. All receptors derive from a woman aged 50 to 60 in good health and CMV-seropositive.

This chain links TRBV27 with TRBJ1-6; D might be TRBD1 (6 bases). Germline V CDR1 and CDR2: MNHEY, SMNVEV (reference sequence). V shed 3 bases and J shed 4 bases, with 19 bases lying between them. This CDR3 region has 18 residues. The CDR3 DNA reads as TGTGCCAGCAGTTTCAGGATGAGTGGGGACATATATAATTCACCCCTCCACTTT. Its protein product is CASSFRMSGDIYNSPLHF.

The chain links TRBV11-3 to TRBJ2-5; 8 bases are shared with TRBD2. Germline CDR1 and CDR2: SGHNT and YENEEA. V shed 2 bases and J 4 bases; nucleotides not matched to a gene: 9. CDR3 size: 16 residues. The CDR3 loop reads CASSLRASGSVETQYF. The DNA for the CDR3 is TGTGCCAGCAGCTTAAGGGCTAGCGGGTCCGTAGAGACCCAGTACTTC.

Only one count was recorded for this clone. The chain has TRBV15 and TRBJ2-4; the match to TRBD1 covers 8 bases. Germline V gene sequence: CDR1 LNHNV, CDR2 YYDKDF (reference sequence). The V gene end was trimmed by 4 bases and the J gene end by 7 bases; junction bases not matched to a gene: 9. The CDR3 is 15 residues long. CDR3 bases: TGTGCCACCAGCACTCGACAGGGGATCGCCAACATTCAGTACTTC. Its protein product is CATSTRQGIANIQYF.

In nucleotides, the CDR3 is TGTGCCAGCAGCCAAAAGGGACTAGCGGGGGGCGGCATAACAGATACGCAGTATTTT. Residues: CASSQKGLAGGGITDTQYF. The chain has TRBV4-2 and TRBJ2-3; 15 bases are a match to TRBD2. The germline gives CDR1 LGHNA, CDR2 YNFKEQ. The junction had 9 bases not matched to a gene; V was cut back by 2 bases and J by 3 bases. The CDR3 extends over 19 amino acids.

The chain combines TRBV5-1 with TRBJ2-5; D remains unclear. Deletions cut 0 bases from V and 4 bases from J, with 16 bases between. CDR3 length: 16 residues. Germline V CDR1 and CDR2: SGHRS, YFSETQ. CDR3 protein: CASSLVGVRQTETQYF. The CDR3 region has the DNA TGCGCCAGCAGCTTGGTAGGCGTGCGGCAGACAGAGACCCAGTACTTC.

The chain couples TRBV7-6 to TRBJ2-7, with 10 bases matching TRBD1. From germline, CDR1 is SGHVS and CDR2 FNYEAQ. Losses at the gene ends were 4 bases for V and 4 bases for J; bases not matched to a gene: 7. The CDR3 has 15 residues. This CDR3 is CASSWGQGRTYEQYF. Here the CDR3 DNA reads TGTGCCAGCAGCTGGGGACAGGGGAGAACGTACGAGCAGTACTTC. Full variable domain (remainder filled in from reference TRBV7-6 and TRBJ2-7): GAGVSQSPRYKVTKRGQDVALRCDPISGHVSLYWYRQALGQGPEFLTYFNYEAQQDKSGLPNDRFSAERPEGSISTLTIQRTEQRDSAMYRCASSWGQGRTYEQYFGPGTRLTVT.

V is TRBV6-1 and J is TRBJ1-3, with TRBD1 as a possible D gene (5 bases). The V end lost 6 bases, the J end lost 4 bases, and 16 bases lay between the germline ends. The CDR3 runs to 15 residues. Looked up from germline, CDR1 is MNHNS and CDR2 is SASEGT. The CDR3 here is CASSSGQAGGNTIYF. CDR3 DNA sequence: TGTGCCAGCAGCTCGGGGCAAGCGGGGGGAAACACCATATATTTT.

This rearrangement joins TRBV6-1 to TRBJ1-3; D gene unclear. The germline V and J ends were trimmed by 0 bases and 7 bases, with 16 bases remaining between them. The CDR3 extends over 16 amino acids. Germline lookup yields CDR1 MNHNS and CDR2 SASEGT. DNA for the CDR3: TGTGCCAGCAGTGAAGCGTCTCCCGTAGTCGGTAACACCATATATTTT. Translated, it gives CASSEASPVVGNTIYF.

The chain couples TRBV11-1 to TRBJ1-1; D not certain. Trimming removed 3 bases at V and 4 bases at J, with 6 bases between. The CDR3 is 12 amino acids. Germline lookup yields CDR1 SGHAT and CDR2 FQDESV (reference sequence). The CDR3 region has the DNA TGTGCCAGCAGCTTTGGAGGCACTGAAGCTTTCTTT. This codes for CASSFGGTEAFF. The full variable domain, with the rest looked up from reference TRBV11-1 and TRBJ1-1, is EAEVAQSPRYKITEKSQAVAFWCDPISGHATLYWYRQILGQGPELLVQFQDESVVDDSQLPKDRFSAERLKGVDSTLKIQPAELGDSAMYLCASSFGGTEAFFGQGTRLTVV.

The V call is TRBV19, the J call TRBJ1-5; tentative D call: TRBD1 (5 bases). The CDR3 is 14 residues long. Trimming removed 7 bases at V and 2 bases at J, with 12 bases between. From germline, CDR1 is LNHDA and CDR2 SQIVND (reference sequence). As DNA, the CDR3 is TGTGCCAGTAATGCAGGGAGGGGCAATCAGCCCCAGCATTTT. Protein sequence: CASNAGRGNQPQHF. Together with reference TRBV19 and TRBJ1-5, the CDR3 gives the full variable domain: DGGITQSPKYLFRKEGQNVTLSCEQNLNHDAMYWYRQDPGQGLRLIYYSQIVNDFQKGDIAEGYSVSREKKESFPLTVTSAQKNPTAFYLCASNAGRGNQPQHFGDGTRLSIL.

The chain couples TRBV6-4 to TRBJ2-7; TRBD2 might be the D (6 bases). Deletions cut 4 bases from V and 0 bases from J, with 13 bases between. The germline V gene encodes CDR1 MRHNA and CDR2 SNTAGT. The CDR3 is 15 residues long. The CDR3 spells CASSVEEGSSYEQYF. In DNA form, the CDR3 reads TGTGCCAGCAGTGTTGAGGAGGGGAGCTCCTACGAGCAGTACTTC.

The genes are TRBV27 and TRBJ2-7; 7 nucleotides align to TRBD1. The CDR3 totals 15 residues. V shed 6 bases, J shed 0 bases, and the junction held 8 bases outside the gene matches. Germline CDR1 and CDR2: MNHEY and SMNVEV (reference sequence). The CDR3 region has the DNA TGTGCCAGCAGCCCGGCAGGGACAGCCTCCTACGAGCAGTACTTC. It specifies CASSPAGTASYEQYF.

In its sample, this clone was seen a few times. This chain connects TRBV18 to TRBJ1-2; tentative D call: TRBD1 (5 bases). The CDR3 contains 13 residues. Trimming took 0 bases from V and 8 from J, leaving 10 bases between them. Per germline, CDR1 KGHSH and CDR2 LQKENI. Here the CDR3 reads CASSPPQDKGYTF. CDR3 DNA sequence: TGTGCCAGCTCACCACCGCAGGACAAAGGCTACACCTTC.